This T cell receptor beta chain was documented in a study of CXCR3-negative and CXCR3-positive naive CD8 T cells. Study results and limitations: Within a donor, both naive subsets shared TRBV-TRBJ usage, unlike memory cells.

TRB cDNA libraries were made by UMI-labeled 5' RACE. TCRdb re-called the 5' RACE reads; one entry per CDR3 protein, DNA not given. Here the sample table reports 75,000 or so distinct CDR3 sequences. The germline CDR1 and CDR2 sequences are KGHSH and LQKENI. The CDR3 loop spans 16 amino acids. In terms of frequency, this clonotype is medium-sized. Its target is unknown. This receptor was identified in a human donor in good health. Some clones in this sample may be carry-over from other donors' samples. Sequencing used naive CXCR3- CD8+ T cells from blood. Noted subset: CD45RO-CCR7+CD27+CD95- naive CD8+ T cells lacking CXCR3 (TNR3-). The chain combines TRBV18 with TRBJ2-1; as DNA is missing, the TRBD2 call by TCRdb cannot be tested. Here the CDR3 reads CASSHTQGLASHEQFF.